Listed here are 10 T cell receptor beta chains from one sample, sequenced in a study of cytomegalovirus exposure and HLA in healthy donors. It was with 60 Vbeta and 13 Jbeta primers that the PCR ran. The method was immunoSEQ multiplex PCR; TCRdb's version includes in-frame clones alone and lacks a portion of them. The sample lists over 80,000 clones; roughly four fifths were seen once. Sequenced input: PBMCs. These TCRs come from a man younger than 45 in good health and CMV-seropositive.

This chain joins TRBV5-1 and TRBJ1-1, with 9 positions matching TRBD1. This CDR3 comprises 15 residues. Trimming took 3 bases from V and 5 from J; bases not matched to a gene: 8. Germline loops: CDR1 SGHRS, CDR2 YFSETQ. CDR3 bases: TGCGCCAGCAGCTCGGGACAGGGCGTTTTGACTGAAGCTTTCTTT. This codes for CASSSGQGVLTEAFF. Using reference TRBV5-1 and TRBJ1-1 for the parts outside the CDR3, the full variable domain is KAGVTQTPRYLIKTRGQQVTLSCSPISGHRSVSWYQQTPGQGLQFLFEYFSETQRNKGNFPGRFSGRQFSNSRSEMNVSTLELGDSALYLCASSSGQGVLTEAFFGQGTRLTVV.

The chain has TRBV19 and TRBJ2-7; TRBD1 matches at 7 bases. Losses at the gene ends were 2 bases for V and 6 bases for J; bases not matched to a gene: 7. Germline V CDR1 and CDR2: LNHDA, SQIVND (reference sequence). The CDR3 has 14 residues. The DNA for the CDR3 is TGTGCCAGTAGTATATCGGACAGGAGTGGCGAGCAGTACTTC. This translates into CASSISDRSGEQYF.

The CDR3 sequence: CASQSGKLYEQYF. As DNA, the CDR3 is TGTGCCAGCCAGTCGGGGAAGCTCTACGAGCAGTACTTC. The chain is built from TRBV28 and TRBJ2-5; possibly TRBD2 for D (5 bases). The end of the DNA is better explained by TRBJ2-7, so the J call may be wrong. Germline CDR1 and CDR2: MDHEN and SYDVKM. CDR3 size: 13 residues.

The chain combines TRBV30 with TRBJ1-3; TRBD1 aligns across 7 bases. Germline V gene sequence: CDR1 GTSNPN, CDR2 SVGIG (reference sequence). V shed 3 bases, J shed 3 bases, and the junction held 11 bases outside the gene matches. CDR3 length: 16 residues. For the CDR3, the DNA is TGTGCCTGGAGATACCGGGACAGTCGGCGTGGAAACACCATATATTTT. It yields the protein CAWRYRDSRRGNTIYF.

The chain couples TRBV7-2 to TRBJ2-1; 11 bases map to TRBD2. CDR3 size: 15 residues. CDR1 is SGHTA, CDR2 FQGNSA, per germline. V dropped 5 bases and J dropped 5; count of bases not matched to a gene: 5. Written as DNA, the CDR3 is TGTGCCAGCAGCCCCGGGACTAGCGGCAACAATGAGCAGTTCTTC. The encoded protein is CASSPGTSGNNEQFF.

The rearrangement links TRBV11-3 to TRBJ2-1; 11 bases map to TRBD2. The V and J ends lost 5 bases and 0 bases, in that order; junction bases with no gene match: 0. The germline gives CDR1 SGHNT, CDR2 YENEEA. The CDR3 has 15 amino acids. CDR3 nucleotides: TGTGCCAGCAGCACTAGCGGGAGCTCCTACAATGAGCAGTTCTTC. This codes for CASSTSGSSYNEQFF.

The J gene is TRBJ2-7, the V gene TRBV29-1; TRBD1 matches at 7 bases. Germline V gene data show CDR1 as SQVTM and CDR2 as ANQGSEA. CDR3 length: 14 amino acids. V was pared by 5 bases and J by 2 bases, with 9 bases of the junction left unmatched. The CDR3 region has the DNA TGCAGCGTTTACGGGACAGATTATACCTACGAGCAGTACTTC. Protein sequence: CSVYGTDYTYEQYF.

The CDR3 region has the DNA TGTGCCAGCAGCTTAGTAACAGGGAGTGGGTCCTACGAGCAGTACTTC. This sequence encodes CASSLVTGSGSYEQYF. J is TRBJ2-7 and V is TRBV7-6; D may be TRBD1 (6 bases). The V and J ends lost 1 base and 1 base respectively, with 14 bases between them. This CDR3 has 16 residues. Looked up from germline, CDR1 is SGHVS and CDR2 is FNYEAQ.

The CDR3 here is CASSQDPGTGDTREETQYF. The CDR3 region has the DNA TGCGCCAGCAGCCAAGATCCCGGGACAGGCGATACTAGAGAAGAGACCCAGTACTTC. This rearrangement joins TRBV4-1 to TRBJ2-5; TRBD1 aligns across 8 bases. Germline CDR1 MGHRA, CDR2 YSYEKL. J lost 3 bases, V lost 0 bases, and 15 bases had no gene match. The CDR3 extends over 19 amino acids.

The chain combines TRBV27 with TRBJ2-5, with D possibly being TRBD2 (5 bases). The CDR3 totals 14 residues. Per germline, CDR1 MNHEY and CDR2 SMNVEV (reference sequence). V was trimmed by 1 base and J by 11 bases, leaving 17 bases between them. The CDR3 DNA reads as TGTGCCAGCAGTTTATTGGGCCGCCTCGGGGAGCAGTACTTC. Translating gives CASSLLGRLGEQYF.